There are many counts of the clone carrying this T cell receptor beta chain. The antigen remains undetermined. The data derive from a study of T-cell reconstitution after alpha-beta-depleted transplantation in children. Study-level points and caveats: Reportedly, roughly two months post-transplant, alpha-beta T cells arose from several hundred expanded graft clones. Among T cells one year after transplant, newly produced cells accounted for most counts and diversity. Day-60 TCRbeta diversity that was high in some patients was derived from surviving recipient T cells and thymic progenitors.

Unique molecular identifiers were incorporated when the TCRbeta library was constructed. TCRdb used MiXCR to reprocess the PCR reads, holding one entry per CDR3 protein. Of about 240,000 distinct CDR3 sequences in the sample, about 25% were seen once. V lost 3 bases to trimming and J lost 4 bases, with 8 bases between them. Germline V CDR1 and CDR2: SGHKS, YYEKEE (reference sequence). The CDR3 sequence is 13 residues long. The V call is TRBV5-5, the J call TRBJ2-1; D is unresolved. This material consisted of PBMCs, taken before TCRalphabeta/CD19-depleted stem cell transplant. The TCR originated in a girl between 2 and 10 years old with Fanconi anemia, due to receive a stem cell transplant. This CDR3 reads CASSSGPYNEQFF. The CDR3 DNA follows: TGTGCCAGCAGCTCCGGACCTTACAATGAGCAGTTCTTC.